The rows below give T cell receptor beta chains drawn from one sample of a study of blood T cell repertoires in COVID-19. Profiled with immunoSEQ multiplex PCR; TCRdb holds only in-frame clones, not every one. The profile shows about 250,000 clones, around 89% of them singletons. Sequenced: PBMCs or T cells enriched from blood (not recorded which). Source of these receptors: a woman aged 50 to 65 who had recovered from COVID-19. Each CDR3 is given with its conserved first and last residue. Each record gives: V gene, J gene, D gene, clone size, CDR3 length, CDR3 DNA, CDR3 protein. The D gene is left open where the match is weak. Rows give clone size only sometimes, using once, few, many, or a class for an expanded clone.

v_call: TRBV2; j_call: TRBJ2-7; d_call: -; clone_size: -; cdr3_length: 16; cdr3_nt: TGTGCCAGCACCGAAACCGGGAGTCATCCCTCCTACGAGCAGTACTTC; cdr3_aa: CASTETGSHPSYEQYF
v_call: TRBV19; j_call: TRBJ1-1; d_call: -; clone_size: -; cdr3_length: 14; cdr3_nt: TGTGCCAGTAGTGCAGGGCTCCTGAACACTGAAGCTTTCTTT; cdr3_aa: CASSAGLLNTEAFF
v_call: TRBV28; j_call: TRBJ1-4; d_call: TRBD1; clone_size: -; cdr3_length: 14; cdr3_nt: TGTGCCAGCAGTTTAAACAGGGGCTGGGAAAAACTGTTTTTT; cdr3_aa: CASSLNRGWEKLFF
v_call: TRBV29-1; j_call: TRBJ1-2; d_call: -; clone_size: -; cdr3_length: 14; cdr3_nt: TGCAGCGTTGAAGCGGGAGTAGAGAGCTATGGCTACACCTTC; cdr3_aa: CSVEAGVESYGYTF
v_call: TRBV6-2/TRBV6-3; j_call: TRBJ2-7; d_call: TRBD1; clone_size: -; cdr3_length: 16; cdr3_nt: TGTGCCAGCAGTTCGGGACAGGGTTTGAGAGACTACGAGCAGTACTTC; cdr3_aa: CASSSGQGLRDYEQYF
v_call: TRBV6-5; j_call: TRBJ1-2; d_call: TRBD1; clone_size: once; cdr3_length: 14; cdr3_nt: TGTGCCAGCAGTTACTCCGGGACAGACTATGGCTACACCTTC; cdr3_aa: CASSYSGTDYGYTF
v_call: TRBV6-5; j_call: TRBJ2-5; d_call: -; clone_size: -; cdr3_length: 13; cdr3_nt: TGTGCCAGCAGTTTCCGGGTGGGTGAGACCCAGTACTTC; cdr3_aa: CASSFRVGETQYF
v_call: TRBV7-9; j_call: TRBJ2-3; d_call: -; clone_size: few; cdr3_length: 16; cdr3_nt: TGTGCCAGCAGCTTAGGTCGAGCGGAGGTCACAGATACGCAGTATTTT; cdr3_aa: CASSLGRAEVTDTQYF
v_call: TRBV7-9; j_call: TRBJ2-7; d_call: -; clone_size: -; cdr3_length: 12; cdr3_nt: TGTGCCAGCGGACTGGGGAACTACGAGCAGTACTTC; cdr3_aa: CASGLGNYEQYF
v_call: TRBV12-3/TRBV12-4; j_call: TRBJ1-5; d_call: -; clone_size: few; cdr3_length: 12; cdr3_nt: TGTGCCAGCAGTTTCCTAGATCAGCCCCAGCATTTT; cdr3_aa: CASSFLDQPQHF
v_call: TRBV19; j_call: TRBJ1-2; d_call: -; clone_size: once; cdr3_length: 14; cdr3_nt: TGTGCCACCGCGCGGAGGGGTTCGAGGGATGGCTACACCTTC; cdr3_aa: CATARRGSRDGYTF
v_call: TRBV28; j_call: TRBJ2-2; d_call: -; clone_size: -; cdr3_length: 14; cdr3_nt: TGTGCCAGCAGTTCCCCCGGGTTAACCGGGGAGCTGTTTTTT; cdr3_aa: CASSSPGLTGELFF
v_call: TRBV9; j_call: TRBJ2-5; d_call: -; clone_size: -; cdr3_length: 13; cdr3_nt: TGTGCCAGCAGCGTAGAGGGGGAGGGGACCCAGTACTTC; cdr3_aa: CASSVEGEGTQYF
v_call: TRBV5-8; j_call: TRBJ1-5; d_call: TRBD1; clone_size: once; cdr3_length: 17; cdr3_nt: TGTGCCAGCAGCAGGGCTGTAGGGACAGGAGGTAATCAGCCCCAGCATTTT; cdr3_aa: CASSRAVGTGGNQPQHF
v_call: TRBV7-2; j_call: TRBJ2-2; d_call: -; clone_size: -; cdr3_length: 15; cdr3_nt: TGTGCCAGCAGCTTTGGGCAGACGAACACCGGGGAGCTGTTTTTT; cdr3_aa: CASSFGQTNTGELFF
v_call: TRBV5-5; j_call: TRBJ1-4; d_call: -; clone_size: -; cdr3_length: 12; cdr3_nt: TGTGCCAGCTCGGACAGACGCGAAAAACTGTTTTTT; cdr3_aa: CASSDRREKLFF
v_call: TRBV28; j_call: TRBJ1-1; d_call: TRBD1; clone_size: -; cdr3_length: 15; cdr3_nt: TGTGCCAGCAGCCGACAGGGACAGGGGGCGAGTGAAGCTTTCTTT; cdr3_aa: CASSRQGQGASEAFF
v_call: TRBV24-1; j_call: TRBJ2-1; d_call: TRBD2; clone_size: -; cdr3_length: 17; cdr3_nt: TGTGCCACCAGTGATCCGGGGAGGGGCATGACCTACAATGAGCAGTTCTTC; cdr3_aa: CATSDPGRGMTYNEQFF
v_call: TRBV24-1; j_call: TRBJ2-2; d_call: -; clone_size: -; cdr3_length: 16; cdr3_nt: TGTGCCACCAGTGATGGGGGGAAAGCCAACACCGGGGAGCTGTTTTTT; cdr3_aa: CATSDGGKANTGELFF
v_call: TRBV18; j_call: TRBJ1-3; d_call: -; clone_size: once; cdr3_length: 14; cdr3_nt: TGTGCCAGCTCACCAGGGAGGGATGGAAACACCATATATTTT; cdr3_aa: CASSPGRDGNTIYF
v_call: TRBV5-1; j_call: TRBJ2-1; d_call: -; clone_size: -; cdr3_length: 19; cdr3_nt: TGCGCCAGCAGCCCCACCCTTCTAGCGAGAACGAGCGCCTACAATGAGCAGTTCTTC; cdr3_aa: CASSPTLLARTSAYNEQFF
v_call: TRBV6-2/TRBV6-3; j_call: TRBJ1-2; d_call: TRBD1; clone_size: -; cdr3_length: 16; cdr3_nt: TGTGCCAGCAGTGACCGTGGACAGGGCAGAACCTATGGCTACACCTTC; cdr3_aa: CASSDRGQGRTYGYTF
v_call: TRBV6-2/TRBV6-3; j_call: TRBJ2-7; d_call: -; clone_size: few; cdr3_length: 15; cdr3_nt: TGTGCCAGCAGTTCCGGGGAGTCTGGGGCCTACGAGCAGTACTTC; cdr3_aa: CASSSGESGAYEQYF
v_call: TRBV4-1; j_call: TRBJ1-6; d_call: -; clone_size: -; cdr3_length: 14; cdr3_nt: TGCGCCAGCAGCCAGGCCCCCGGGAGTTCACCCCTCCACTTT; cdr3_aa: CASSQAPGSSPLHF
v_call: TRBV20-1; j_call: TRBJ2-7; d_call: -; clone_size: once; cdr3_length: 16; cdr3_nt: TGCAGTGCTAGTCCCTCCCGTGTCGTACGGGGCTACGAGCAGTACTTC; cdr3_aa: CSASPSRVVRGYEQYF
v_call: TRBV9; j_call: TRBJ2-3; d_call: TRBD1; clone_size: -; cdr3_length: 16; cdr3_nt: TGTGCCAGCAGCGAGCGGACAGGGGCAAACACAGATACGCAGTATTTT; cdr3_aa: CASSERTGANTDTQYF